The entry below describes one TCR beta chain. Only in-frame clones appear in the TCRdb table, and some are missing; sequencing was by immunoSEQ multiplex PCR. The table lists about 300,000 clones, about 91% of them singletons. J was trimmed by 4 bases and V by 11 bases; bases with no gene match: 4. The CDR3 sequence is 12 residues long. Germline assignment: CDR1 MNHEY and CDR2 SVGAGI. The data were obtained in a study of blood T cell repertoires in COVID-19. Whole-study context: The United States, Italy and Spain were the sources of the acute and convalescent COVID-19 samples.

The rearrangement uses TRBV6-5 and TRBJ1-1, with TRBD1 identical over 10 bases. This clonotype originated in a woman aged 30 to 39 with COVID-19, enrolled during active disease. The sample was peripheral blood. Here the CDR3 reads CAGGDRGTEAFF. CDR3 nucleotide sequence: TGTGCCGGCGGGGACAGGGGCACTGAAGCTTTCTTT.